This T cell receptor beta chain was observed in a study of OX40 agonist ivuxolimab in advanced cancers. Whole-study findings and limits: Averaging showed that CD8+ T cells had more expanded clones than CD4+ did.

Sequencing was performed with immunoSEQ multiplex PCR; in TCRdb, only in-frame clones are kept and a portion is missing. The sample records about 110,000 clones, 75% to 95% being singletons. A word on this clone: Its target is not known.

J lost 3 bases, V lost 5 bases, and 7 bases had no gene match. CDR1 is SGHTA, CDR2 FQGNSA, per germline. There are 14 residues in the CDR3. The sequences come from CD4+ or CD8+ T cells sorted from blood, collected in a trial of the OX40 agonist ivuxolimab. This clonotype originated in an adult with an advanced solid tumor such as melanoma, head and neck, liver or kidney cancer. The rearrangement links TRBV7-2 to TRBJ2-7, with 7 bases lining up with TRBD1. The CDR3 DNA is TGTGCCAGCAGCGGTGCCACAGGGGACTACGAGCAGTACTTC. It encodes CASSGATGDYEQYF. Variable domain in full (rest from reference TRBV7-2 and TRBJ2-7): GAGVSQSPSNKVTEKGKDVELRCDPISGHTALYWYRQSLGQGLEFLIYFQGNSAPDKSGLPSDRFSAERTGGSVSTLTIQRTQQEDSAVYLCASSGATGDYEQYFGPGTRLTVT.